A selection of T cell receptor beta chains follows, all from one sample in a study of blood T cell repertoires in COVID-19. Produced via immunoSEQ multiplex PCR; TCRdb's table is partial and in-frame only. Of over 35,000 clones listed, approximately 88% are singletons. The sample was peripheral blood. The receptors were sampled from a man aged 45 to 65 with acute or convalescent COVID-19. The CDR3 runs from the conserved cysteine through the conserved F or W. D genes are given only for firm matches. The size field is filled for only some rows; it gives once, few, many or a size class.

>TRBJ1-1|TRBV6-2/TRBV6-3|-|TRBD1
CASSLTIQGANTEAFF
TGTGCCAGCAGTCTTACGATCCAGGGGGCGAACACTGAAGCTTTCTTT
>TRBJ1-5|TRBV3-1/TRBV3-2|-|TRBD1
CASTTETLSEGTGVQPQHF
TGTGCCAGCACCACGGAAACACTGTCGGAAGGGACAGGGGTTCAGCCCCAGCATTTT
>TRBJ2-3|TRBV9|few|-
CASSTTSGVPADTQYF
TGTGCCAGCAGCACAACCTCGGGGGTCCCCGCAGATACGCAGTATTTT
>TRBJ2-7|TRBV4-1|-|-
CASSQDSRNYEQYF
TGCGCCAGCAGCCAAGATAGCCGGAATTACGAGCAGTACTTC
>TRBJ2-7|TRBV20-1|-|-
CSARGFYEQYF
TGCAGTGCCCGGGGATTCTACGAGCAGTACTTC
>TRBJ2-1|TRBV21-1|-|-
CASSKWIGTGGRDEQFF
TGTGCCAGCAGCAAATGGATCGGGACAGGGGGCCGGGATGAGCAGTTCTTC
>TRBJ2-7|TRBV30|-|TRBD2
CAWTSGPYEQYF
TGTGCCTGGACTAGCGGTCCCTACGAGCAGTACTTC
>TRBJ2-5|TRBV14|-|-
CASSQPGLYDQETQYF
TGTGCCAGCAGCCAACCGGGACTCTACGACCAAGAGACCCAGTACTTC
>TRBJ1-5|TRBV12-3/TRBV12-4|-|-
CASSSHPGPQHF
TGTGCCAGCAGTTCCCACCCGGGGCCCCAGCATTTT
>TRBJ1-4|TRBV12-3/TRBV12-4|-|-
CASRTSGVGKLFF
TGTGCCAGCAGAACCTCAGGGGTTGGGAAACTGTTTTTT
>TRBJ1-2|TRBV5-4|-|-
CASSFFGNYGYTF
TGTGCCAGCAGCTTCTTCGGGAACTATGGCTACACCTTC
>TRBJ1-1|TRBV9|-|-
CASSVGGATEAFF
TGTGCCAGCAGCGTAGGGGGAGCCACTGAAGCTTTCTTT
>TRBJ2-7|TRBV4-3|-|TRBD2
CASSQGLAGGSPYEQYF
TGCGCCAGCAGCCAAGGACTAGCGGGGGGGAGCCCCTACGAGCAGTACTTC
>TRBJ2-3|TRBV20-1|-|-
CSATDSVGNTQYF
TGCAGTGCTACTGACTCGGTGGGCAATACGCAGTATTTT
>TRBJ1-1|TRBV6-5|-|-
CASSYSRMGASSEAFF
TGTGCCAGCAGTTACTCGAGGATGGGAGCCTCAAGTGAAGCTTTCTTT
>TRBJ2-3|TRBV29-1|-|TRBD2
CSVELAGAGDTQYF
TGCAGCGTTGAACTAGCGGGGGCGGGGGATACGCAGTATTTT
>TRBJ1-1|TRBV4-1|-|-
CASSHGRGNTEAFF
TGCGCCAGCAGCCACGGCAGGGGGAACACTGAAGCTTTCTTT
>TRBJ2-3|TRBV5-1|-|TRBD1
CASSQGQGADTQYF
TGCGCCAGCAGCCAAGGACAGGGTGCAGATACGCAGTATTTT
>TRBJ2-6|TRBV4-3|-|TRBD1
CASSQDIRDRGRGANVLTF
TGCGCCAGCAGCCAAGATATCAGGGACAGGGGGCGTGGGGCCAACGTCCTGACTTTC
>TRBJ2-1|TRBV3-1/TRBV3-2|-|-
CASSQGLSVHEQFF
TGTGCCAGCAGCCAAGGGTTAAGCGTTCATGAGCAGTTCTTC
>TRBJ1-2|TRBV9|-|TRBD1
CASSVDRGLYGYTF
TGTGCCAGCAGCGTTGACAGGGGGCTGTATGGCTACACCTTC
>TRBJ2-7|TRBV27|-|-
CASSAGLSYEQYF
TGTGCCAGCAGTGCGGGCCTTTCCTACGAGCAGTACTTC
>TRBJ1-1|TRBV6-2/TRBV6-3|-|-
CASSSRGLVGLNTEAFF
TGTGCCAGCAGTTCCAGGGGCCTCGTAGGGTTGAACACTGAAGCTTTCTTT
>TRBJ2-1|TRBV3-1/TRBV3-2|-|-
CASSFQDNEQFF
TGTGCCAGCAGCTTCCAGGACAATGAGCAGTTCTTC
>TRBJ1-5|TRBV19|-|-
CASSIDRGGNQPQHF
TGTGCCAGTAGTATAGACAGGGGAGGCAATCAGCCCCAGCATTTT
>TRBJ2-3|TRBV15|-|-
CATSRDRLDTQYF
TGTGCCACCAGCAGAGATCGTTTGGATACGCAGTATTTT
>TRBJ2-1|TRBV28|-|-
CASKSSGVGQFF
TGTGCCAGCAAGAGTTCGGGAGTCGGGCAGTTCTTC
>TRBJ2-5|TRBV7-9|-|TRBD1
CASSTGQDETQYF
TGTGCCAGCAGCACGGGACAGGACGAGACCCAGTACTTC
>TRBJ1-5|TRBV5-1|-|-
CASSIEGDQPQHF
TGCGCCAGCAGCATTGAGGGGGATCAGCCCCAGCATTTT
>TRBJ1-4|TRBV19|-|-
CASSRAGTNEKLFF
TGTGCCAGTAGTAGGGCCGGAACTAATGAAAAACTGTTTTTT
>TRBJ2-1|TRBV28|-|-
CASSSPPRVGVF
TGTGCCAGCAGTTCCCCCCCCCGGGTCGGGGTCTTC
>TRBJ2-1|TRBV3-1/TRBV3-2|-|TRBD2
CASSQAGGAGRNEQFF
TGTGCCAGCAGCCAAGCCGGGGGGGCCGGGAGGAATGAGCAGTTCTTC
>TRBJ2-2|TRBV5-1|-|-
CASSPPTDGHTGELFF
TGCGCCAGCAGCCCACCCACCGACGGACATACCGGGGAGCTGTTTTTT
>TRBJ1-6|TRBV7-9|-|-
CASSPPREVPPSPLHF
TGTGCCAGCAGCCCGCCCAGGGAGGTACCGCCTTCACCCCTCCACTTT
>TRBJ1-1|TRBV6-1|-|-
CASSEPGGVFTEAFF
TGTGCCAGCAGTGAACCGGGGGGGGTGTTCACTGAAGCTTTCTTT
>TRBJ2-3|TRBV10-1|-|-
CASSVREFTDTQYF
TGCGCCAGCAGTGTTAGGGAGTTCACAGATACGCAGTATTTT
>TRBJ1-4|TRBV11-2|-|TRBD1
CASSAGTGYPNEKLFF
TGTGCCAGCAGCGCCGGGACAGGGTACCCTAATGAAAAACTGTTTTTT
>TRBJ1-2|TRBV21-1|-|-
CASSTRTGRRYGYTF
TGTGCCAGCAGCACGCGGACAGGGCGCCGATATGGCTACACCTTC
>TRBJ1-1|TRBV7-9|-|-
CASTIDILGKAFF
TGTGCCAGCACCATAGATATACTCGGGAAAGCTTTCTTT
>TRBJ2-2|TRBV27|-|-
CASSWSGTGELFF
TGTGCCAGCAGTTGGTCCGGCACCGGGGAGCTGTTTTTT
>TRBJ1-1|TRBV12-1|few|-
CASSHNREGRSTEAFF
TGTGCCAGCAGCCATAACAGGGAGGGGAGAAGCACTGAAGCTTTCTTT
>TRBJ1-2|TRBV3-1/TRBV3-2|-|-
CASSQDGYAGPYGYTF
TGTGCCAGCAGCCAAGATGGGTACGCGGGCCCCTATGGCTACACCTTC
>TRBJ1-2|TRBV4-2|few|TRBD1
CASSHLDRDYGYTF
TGTGCCAGCAGCCACCTTGACAGGGACTATGGCTACACCTTC
>TRBJ2-7|TRBV27|-|-
CASSPQGTPFYEQYF
TGTGCCAGCAGTCCACAGGGAACCCCCTTCTACGAGCAGTACTTC
>TRBJ2-5|TRBV5-5|-|TRBD2
CASRQVSGTETQYF
TGTGCCAGCAGACAGGTTAGCGGGACGGAGACCCAGTACTTC
>TRBJ1-4|TRBV2|-|-
CASSERPGREKLFF
TGTGCCAGCAGTGAGAGGCCCGGCCGAGAAAAACTGTTTTTT
>TRBJ2-1|TRBV5-1|-|TRBD1
CASKGDSDYNEQFF
TGCGCCAGCAAAGGGGACAGCGACTACAATGAGCAGTTCTTC
>TRBJ2-7|TRBV14|once|-
CASSQAVGTLQRSSYEQYF
TGTGCCAGCAGCCAAGCCGTGGGGACACTCCAGAGGAGCTCCTACGAGCAGTACTTC
>TRBJ1-5|TRBV28|once|-
CASSNGQPPQGTQPQHF
TGTGCCAGCAGTAACGGACAACCTCCACAGGGCACTCAGCCCCAGCATTTT
>TRBJ2-7|TRBV5-5|-|-
CASSLGLSSSYEQYF
TGTGCCAGCAGCTTGGGACTTTCGAGCTCCTACGAGCAGTACTTC
>TRBJ1-5|TRBV21-1|-|-
CASSGQPKSDGDNQPQHF
TGTGCCAGCAGCGGACAGCCCAAGTCGGACGGAGATAATCAGCCCCAGCATTTT
>TRBJ1-5|TRBV7-8|-|-
CASSSTRNQPQHF
TGTGCCAGCAGCTCGACTCGGAATCAGCCCCAGCATTTT
>TRBJ1-5|TRBV19|-|TRBD1
CASSTGQVKEAQHF
TGTGCCAGTAGTACGGGACAGGTGAAGGAAGCCCAGCATTTT
>TRBJ2-7|TRBV10-3|-|-
CAISDRQGPYEQYF
TGTGCCATCAGTGATCGGCAGGGGCCCTACGAGCAGTACTTC
>TRBJ1-5|TRBV7-6|-|-
CASSLVLGFNQPQHF
TGTGCCAGCAGCTTAGTTTTGGGCTTCAATCAGCCCCAGCATTTT
>TRBJ1-5|TRBV18|-|TRBD1
CASSPGQGRSNQPQHF
TGTGCCAGCTCACCCGGACAGGGAAGAAGCAATCAGCCCCAGCATTTT
>TRBJ1-1|TRBV6-1|-|TRBD1
CASSDSRTGGSVTEAFF
TGTGCCAGCAGTGATTCCCGGACAGGGGGCTCGGTCACTGAAGCTTTCTTT